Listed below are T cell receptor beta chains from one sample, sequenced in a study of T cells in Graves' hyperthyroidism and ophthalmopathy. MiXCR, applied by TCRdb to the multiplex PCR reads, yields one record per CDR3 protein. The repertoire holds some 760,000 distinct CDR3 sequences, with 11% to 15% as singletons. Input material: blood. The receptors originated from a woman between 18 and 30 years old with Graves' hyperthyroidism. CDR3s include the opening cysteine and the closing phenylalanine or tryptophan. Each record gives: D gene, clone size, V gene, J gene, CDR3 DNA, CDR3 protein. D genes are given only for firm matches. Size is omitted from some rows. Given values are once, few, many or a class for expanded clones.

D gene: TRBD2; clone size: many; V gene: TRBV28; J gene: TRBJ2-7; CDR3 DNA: TGTGCCAGCAGTGCAGGACTAGCGGAGTCCTACGAGCAGTACTTC; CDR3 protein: CASSAGLAESYEQYF
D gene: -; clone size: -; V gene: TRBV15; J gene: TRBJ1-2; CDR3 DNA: TGTGCCACCAGCAGCCGGAGGGCAGGAGGAGATGGCTACACCTTC; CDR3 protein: CATSSRRAGGDGYTF
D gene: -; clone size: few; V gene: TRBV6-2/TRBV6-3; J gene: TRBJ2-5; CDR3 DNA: TGTGCCAGCAGTTCCCCGCTACAGGACCAGTACTTC; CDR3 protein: CASSSPLQDQYF
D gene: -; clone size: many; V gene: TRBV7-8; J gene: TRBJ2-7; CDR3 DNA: TGTGCCAGCAGCCCAGGGGCCGTCTACGAGCAGTACTTC; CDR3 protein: CASSPGAVYEQYF
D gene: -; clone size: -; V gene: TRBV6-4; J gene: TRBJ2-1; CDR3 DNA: TGTGCCAGCAGTGACATTGGGGGGATCGAGCAGTTCTTC; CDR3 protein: CASSDIGGIEQFF
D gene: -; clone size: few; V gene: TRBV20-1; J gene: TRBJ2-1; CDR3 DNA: TGCAGTGCTAGGAGGGGAGGAAACTACAATGAGCAGTTCTTC; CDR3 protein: CSARRGGNYNEQFF
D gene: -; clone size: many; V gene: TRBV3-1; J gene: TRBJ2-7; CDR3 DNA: TGTGCCAGCAGCCAAGTCCCAGCCGAGCAGTACTTC; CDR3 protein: CASSQVPAEQYF
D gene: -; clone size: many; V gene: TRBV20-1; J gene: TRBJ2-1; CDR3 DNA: TGCAGTACGCCCCCTGGCCGGGCTAGCTCCTACAATGAGCAGTTCTTC; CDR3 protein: CSTPPGRASSYNEQFF
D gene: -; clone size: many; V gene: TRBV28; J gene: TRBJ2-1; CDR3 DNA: TGTGCCAGCACTTCCCCAGGGTTAGACAATGAGCAGTTCTTC; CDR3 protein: CASTSPGLDNEQFF
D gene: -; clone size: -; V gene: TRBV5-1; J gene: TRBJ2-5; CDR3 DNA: TGCGCCAGCAGCAAGGGGGGGGGGTCGGAAGAGACCCAGTACTTC; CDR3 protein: CASSKGGGSEETQYF
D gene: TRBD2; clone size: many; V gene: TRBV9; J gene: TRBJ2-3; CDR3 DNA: TGTGCCAGCAGCGGGACTAGCGGGAGTGGTACAGATACGCAGTATTTT; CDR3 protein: CASSGTSGSGTDTQYF
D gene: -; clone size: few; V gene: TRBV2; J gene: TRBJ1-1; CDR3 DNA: TGTGCCAGCGGACAGAGTGATGAAGCTTTCTTT; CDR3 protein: CASGQSDEAFF
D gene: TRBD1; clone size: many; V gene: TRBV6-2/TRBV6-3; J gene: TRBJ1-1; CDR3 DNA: TGTGCCAGCAGTTACGGTACAGGGGAGTCTAACACTGAAGCTTTCTTT; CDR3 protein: CASSYGTGESNTEAFF
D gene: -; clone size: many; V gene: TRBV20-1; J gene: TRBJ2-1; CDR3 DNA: TGCAGTGCTCCGGGACAAGGGGATTACAATGAGCAGTTCTTC; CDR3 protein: CSAPGQGDYNEQFF
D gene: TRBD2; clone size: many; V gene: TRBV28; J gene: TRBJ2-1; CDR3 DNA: TGTGCCAGCAGTTTCTTTCTAGCGGTATACAATGAGCAGTTCTTC; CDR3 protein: CASSFFLAVYNEQFF
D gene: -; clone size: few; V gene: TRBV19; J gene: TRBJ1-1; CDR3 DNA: TGTGCCAGTATTCCTGGGGCGGCTTCTGAAGCTTTCTTT; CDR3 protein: CASIPGAASEAFF
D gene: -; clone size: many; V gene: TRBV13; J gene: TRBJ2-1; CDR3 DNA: TGTGCCAGCAGCTTACGGTCTTTCAATGAGCAGTTCTTC; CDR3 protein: CASSLRSFNEQFF
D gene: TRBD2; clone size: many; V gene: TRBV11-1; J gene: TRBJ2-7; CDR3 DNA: TGTGCCAGCGCTAGCGGGGCCGGCTACGAGCAGTACTTC; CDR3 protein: CASASGAGYEQYF
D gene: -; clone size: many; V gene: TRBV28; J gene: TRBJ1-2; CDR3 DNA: TGTGCCAGCAGTCCCCCTCTTGGCTATGGCTACACCTTC; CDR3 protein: CASSPPLGYGYTF
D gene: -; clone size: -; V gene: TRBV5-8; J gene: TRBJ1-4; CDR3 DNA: TGTGCCAGCAGCTCGAACGGACGGCCCTATGAAAAACTGTTTTTT; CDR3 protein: CASSSNGRPYEKLFF
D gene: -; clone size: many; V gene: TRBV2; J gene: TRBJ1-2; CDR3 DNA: TGTGCCAGCAAAGAGAGGACCGACCCCCCCTATGGCTACACCTTC; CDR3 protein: CASKERTDPPYGYTF
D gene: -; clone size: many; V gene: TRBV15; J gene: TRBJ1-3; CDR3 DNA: TGTGCCACCAGCAGAGAGACAGCGTTTTCGGACGATCGAAACACCATATATTTT; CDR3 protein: CATSRETAFSDDRNTIYF
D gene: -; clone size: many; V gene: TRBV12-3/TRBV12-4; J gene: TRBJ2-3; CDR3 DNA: TGTGCCAGCAGTTTTCGGCTGCGGTGGAGAGATAGCACAGATACGCAGTATTTT; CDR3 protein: CASSFRLRWRDSTDTQYF
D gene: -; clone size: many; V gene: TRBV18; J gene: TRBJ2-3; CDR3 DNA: TGTGCCAGCTCACCCGGGACACCACGCACAGATACGCAGTATTTT; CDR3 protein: CASSPGTPRTDTQYF